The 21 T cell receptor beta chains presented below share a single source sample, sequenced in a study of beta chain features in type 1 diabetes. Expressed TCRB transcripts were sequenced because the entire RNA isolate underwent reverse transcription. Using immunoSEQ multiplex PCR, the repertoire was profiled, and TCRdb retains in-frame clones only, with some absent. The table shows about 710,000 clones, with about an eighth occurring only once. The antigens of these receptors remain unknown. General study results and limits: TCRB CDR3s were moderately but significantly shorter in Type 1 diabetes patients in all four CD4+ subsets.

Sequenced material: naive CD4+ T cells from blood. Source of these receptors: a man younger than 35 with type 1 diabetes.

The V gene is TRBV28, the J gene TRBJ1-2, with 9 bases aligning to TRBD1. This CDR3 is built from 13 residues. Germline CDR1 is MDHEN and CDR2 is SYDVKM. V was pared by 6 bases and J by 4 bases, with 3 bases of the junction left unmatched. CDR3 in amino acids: CASSQTGGYGYTF. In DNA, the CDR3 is TGTGCCAGCAGCCAGACAGGGGGCTATGGCTACACCTTC.

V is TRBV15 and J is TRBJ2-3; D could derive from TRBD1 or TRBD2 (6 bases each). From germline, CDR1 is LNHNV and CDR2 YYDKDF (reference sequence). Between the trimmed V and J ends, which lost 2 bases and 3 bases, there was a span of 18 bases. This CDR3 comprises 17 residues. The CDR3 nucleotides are TGTGCCACCAGCAGACCCGTCGCCAGGGGAGGAACAGATACGCAGTATTTT. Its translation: CATSRPVARGGTDTQYF.

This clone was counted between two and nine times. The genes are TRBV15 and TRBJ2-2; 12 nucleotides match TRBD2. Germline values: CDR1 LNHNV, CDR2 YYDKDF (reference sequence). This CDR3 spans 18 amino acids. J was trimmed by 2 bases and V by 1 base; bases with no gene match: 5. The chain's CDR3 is CATSRALLAGGNTGELFF. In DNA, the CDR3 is TGTGCCACCAGCAGAGCCCTACTAGCGGGGGGAAACACCGGGGAGCTGTTTTTT.

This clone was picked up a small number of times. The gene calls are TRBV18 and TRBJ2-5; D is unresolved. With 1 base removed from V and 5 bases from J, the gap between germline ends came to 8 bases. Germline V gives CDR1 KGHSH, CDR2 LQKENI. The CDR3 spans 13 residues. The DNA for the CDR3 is TGTGCCAGCTCACCACGAGCAGAGGAGACCCAGTACTTC. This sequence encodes CASSPRAEETQYF.

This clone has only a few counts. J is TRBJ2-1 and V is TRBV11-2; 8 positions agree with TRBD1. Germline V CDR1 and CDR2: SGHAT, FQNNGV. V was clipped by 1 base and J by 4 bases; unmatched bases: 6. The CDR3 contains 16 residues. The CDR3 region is CASSLVPGQEYNEQFF. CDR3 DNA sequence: TGTGCCAGCAGCTTAGTGCCGGGACAGGAGTACAATGAGCAGTTCTTC.

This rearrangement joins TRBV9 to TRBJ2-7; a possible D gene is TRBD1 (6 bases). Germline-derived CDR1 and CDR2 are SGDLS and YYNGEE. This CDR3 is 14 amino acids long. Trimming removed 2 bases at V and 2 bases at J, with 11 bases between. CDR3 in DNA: TGTGCCAGCAGCGTCACACAGGGCGCCTACGAGCAGTACTTC. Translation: CASSVTQGAYEQYF.

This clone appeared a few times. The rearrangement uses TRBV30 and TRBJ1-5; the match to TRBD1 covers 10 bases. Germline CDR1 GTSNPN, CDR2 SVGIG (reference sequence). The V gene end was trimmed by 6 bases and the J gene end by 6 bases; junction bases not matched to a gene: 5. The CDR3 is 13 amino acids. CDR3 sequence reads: CACSGTGAQPQHF. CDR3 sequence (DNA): TGTGCCTGTTCCGGGACAGGGGCTCAGCCCCAGCATTTT. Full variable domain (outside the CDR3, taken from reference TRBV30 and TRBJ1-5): SQTIHQWPATLVQPVGSPLSLECTVEGTSNPNLYWYRQAAGRGLQLLFYSVGIGQISSEVPQNLSASRPQDRQFILSSKKLLLSDSGFYLCACSGTGAQPQHFGDGTRLSIL.

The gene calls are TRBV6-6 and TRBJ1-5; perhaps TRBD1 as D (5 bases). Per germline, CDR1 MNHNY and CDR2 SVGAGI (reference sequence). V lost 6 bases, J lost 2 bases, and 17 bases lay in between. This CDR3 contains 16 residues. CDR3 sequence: CASSPATGRGNQPQHF. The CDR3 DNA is TGTGCCAGCAGCCCCGCAACAGGAAGGGGCAATCAGCCCCAGCATTTT.

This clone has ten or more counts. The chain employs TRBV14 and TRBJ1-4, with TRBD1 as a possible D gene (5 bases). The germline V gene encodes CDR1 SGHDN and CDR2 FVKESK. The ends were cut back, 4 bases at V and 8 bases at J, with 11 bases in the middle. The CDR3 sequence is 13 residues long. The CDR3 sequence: CASSLGGAEKLFF. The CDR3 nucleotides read TGTGCCAGCAGCCTAGGTGGGGCCGAAAAACTGTTTTTT.

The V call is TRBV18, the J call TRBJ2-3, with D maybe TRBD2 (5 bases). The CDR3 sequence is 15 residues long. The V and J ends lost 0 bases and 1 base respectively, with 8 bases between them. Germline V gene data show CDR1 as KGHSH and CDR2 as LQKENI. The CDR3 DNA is TGTGCCAGCTCACCACCGATGCGGGGCACAGATACGCAGTATTTT. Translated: CASSPPMRGTDTQYF.

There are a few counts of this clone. CDR3: CASTFRAPYNEQFF. DNA for the CDR3: TGCGCCAGCACCTTCAGGGCTCCCTACAATGAGCAGTTCTTC. V usage is TRBV5-1 and J usage is TRBJ2-1; D possibly corresponds to TRBD1 (5 bases). Trimming took 6 bases from V and 2 from J, leaving 12 bases between them. Per germline, CDR1 SGHRS and CDR2 YFSETQ. There are 14 residues in the CDR3.

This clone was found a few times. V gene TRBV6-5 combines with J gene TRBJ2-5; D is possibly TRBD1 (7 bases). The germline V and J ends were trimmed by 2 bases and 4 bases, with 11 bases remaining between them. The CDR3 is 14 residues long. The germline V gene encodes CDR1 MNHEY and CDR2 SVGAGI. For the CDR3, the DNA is TGTGCCAGCAGTTACGGACAGGAGGGAGAGACCCAGTACTTC. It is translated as CASSYGQEGETQYF.

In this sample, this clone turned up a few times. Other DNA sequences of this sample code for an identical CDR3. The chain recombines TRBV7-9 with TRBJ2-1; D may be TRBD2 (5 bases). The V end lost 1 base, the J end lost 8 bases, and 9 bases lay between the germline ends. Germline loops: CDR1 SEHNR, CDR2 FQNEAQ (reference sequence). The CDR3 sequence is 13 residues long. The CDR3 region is CASSLDEGYEQFF. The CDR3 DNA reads TGTGCCAGCAGCTTAGATGAGGGTTATGAGCAGTTCTTC.

The CDR3 spells CASNGGASADTQYF. For the CDR3, the DNA is TGCGCCAGCAATGGGGGGGCGAGCGCAGATACGCAGTATTTT. The genes are TRBV5-1 and TRBJ2-3, with a possible D match to TRBD2 (7 bases). Between the trimmed V and J ends, which lost 6 bases and 4 bases, there was a span of 15 bases. Germline V gene lookup returns CDR1 SGHRS and CDR2 YFSETQ. The CDR3 sequence is 14 residues long.

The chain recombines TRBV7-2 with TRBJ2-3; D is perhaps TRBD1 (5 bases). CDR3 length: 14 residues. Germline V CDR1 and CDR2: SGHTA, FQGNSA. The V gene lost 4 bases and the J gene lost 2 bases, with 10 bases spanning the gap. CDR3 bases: TGTGCCAGCAGCTCCACTGGGGCCACAGATACGCAGTATTTT. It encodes CASSSTGATDTQYF.

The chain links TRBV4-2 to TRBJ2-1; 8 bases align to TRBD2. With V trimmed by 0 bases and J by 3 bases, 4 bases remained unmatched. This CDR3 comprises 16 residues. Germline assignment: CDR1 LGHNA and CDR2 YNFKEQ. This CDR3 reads CASSQEGTRVYNEQFF. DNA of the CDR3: TGTGCCAGCAGCCAAGAGGGGACTAGGGTCTACAATGAGCAGTTCTTC.

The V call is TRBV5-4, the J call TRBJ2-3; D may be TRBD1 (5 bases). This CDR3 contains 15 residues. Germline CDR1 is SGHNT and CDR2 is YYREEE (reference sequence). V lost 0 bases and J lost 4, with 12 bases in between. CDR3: CASSLAKQGADTQYF. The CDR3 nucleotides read TGTGCCAGCAGCTTGGCCAAGCAGGGCGCAGATACGCAGTATTTT.

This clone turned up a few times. The CDR3 DNA reads as TGTGCCAGCAGCTTGCAATTAGCGGGGGGCAAAGAGACCCAGTACTTC. This encodes CASSLQLAGGKETQYF. This chain joins TRBV7-2 and TRBJ2-5; TRBD2 matches at 10 bases. CDR1 and CDR2 from the germline V gene are SGHTA and FQGNSA. This CDR3 has 16 residues. V lost 3 bases to trimming and J lost 3 bases; unmatched junction nucleotides: 7.

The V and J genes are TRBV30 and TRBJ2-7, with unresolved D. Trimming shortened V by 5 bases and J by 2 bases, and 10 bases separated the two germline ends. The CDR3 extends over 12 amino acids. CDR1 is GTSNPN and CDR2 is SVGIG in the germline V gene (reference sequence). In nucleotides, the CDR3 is TGTGCCTGGTCCATCACAGCCTACGAGCAGTACTTC. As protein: CAWSITAYEQYF.

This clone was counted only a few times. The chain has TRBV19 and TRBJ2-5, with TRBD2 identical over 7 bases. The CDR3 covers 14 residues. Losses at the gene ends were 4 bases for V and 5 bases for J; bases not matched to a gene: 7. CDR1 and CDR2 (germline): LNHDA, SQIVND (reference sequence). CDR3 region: CASSSGGGPETQYF. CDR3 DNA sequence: TGTGCCAGTAGTAGTGGCGGGGGACCGGAGACCCAGTACTTC.

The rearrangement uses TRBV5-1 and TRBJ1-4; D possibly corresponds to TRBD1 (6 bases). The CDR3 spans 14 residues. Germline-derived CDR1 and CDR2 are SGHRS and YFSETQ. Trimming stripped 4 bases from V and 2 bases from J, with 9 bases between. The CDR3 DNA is TGCGCCAGCAGCCCGGACAGTACTAATGAAAAACTGTTTTTT. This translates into CASSPDSTNEKLFF.